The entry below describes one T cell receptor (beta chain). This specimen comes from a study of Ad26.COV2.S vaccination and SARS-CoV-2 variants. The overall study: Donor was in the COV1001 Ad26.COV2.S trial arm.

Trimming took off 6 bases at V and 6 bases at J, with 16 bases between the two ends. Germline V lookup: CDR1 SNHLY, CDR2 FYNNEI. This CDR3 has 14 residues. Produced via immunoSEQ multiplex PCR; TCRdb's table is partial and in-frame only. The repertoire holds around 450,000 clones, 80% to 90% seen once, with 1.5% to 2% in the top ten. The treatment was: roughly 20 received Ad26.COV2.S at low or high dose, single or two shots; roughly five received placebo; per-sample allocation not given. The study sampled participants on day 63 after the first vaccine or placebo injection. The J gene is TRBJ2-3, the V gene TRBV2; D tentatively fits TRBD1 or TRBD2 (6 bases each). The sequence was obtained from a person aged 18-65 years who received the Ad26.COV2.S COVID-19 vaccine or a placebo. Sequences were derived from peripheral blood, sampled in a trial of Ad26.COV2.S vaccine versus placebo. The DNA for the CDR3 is TGTGCCAGCAGCGGACAGCGGGTGGGCGATACGCAGTATTTT. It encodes CASSGQRVGDTQYF.